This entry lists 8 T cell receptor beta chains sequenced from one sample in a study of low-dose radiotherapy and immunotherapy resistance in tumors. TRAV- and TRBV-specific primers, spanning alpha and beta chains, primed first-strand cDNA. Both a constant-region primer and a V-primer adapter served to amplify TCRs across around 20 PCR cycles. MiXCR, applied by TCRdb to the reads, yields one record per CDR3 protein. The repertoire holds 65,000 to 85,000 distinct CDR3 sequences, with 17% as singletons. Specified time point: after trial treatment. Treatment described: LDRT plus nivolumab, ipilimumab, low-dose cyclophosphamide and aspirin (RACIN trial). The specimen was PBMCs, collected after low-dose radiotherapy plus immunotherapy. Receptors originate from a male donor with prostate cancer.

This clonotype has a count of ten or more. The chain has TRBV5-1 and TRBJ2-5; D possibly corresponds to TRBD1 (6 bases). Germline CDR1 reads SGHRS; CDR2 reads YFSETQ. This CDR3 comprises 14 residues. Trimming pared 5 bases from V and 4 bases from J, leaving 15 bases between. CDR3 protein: CASREQGWSETQYF. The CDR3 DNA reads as TGCGCCAGCAGGGAACAGGGTTGGTCAGAGACCCAGTACTTC.

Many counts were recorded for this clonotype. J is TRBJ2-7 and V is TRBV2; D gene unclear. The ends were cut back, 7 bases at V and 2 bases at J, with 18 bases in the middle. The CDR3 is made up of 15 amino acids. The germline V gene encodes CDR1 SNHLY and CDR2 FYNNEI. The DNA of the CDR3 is TGTGCCAGCACCCCCGCGGCAGTTGAAGCCTACGAGCAGTACTTC. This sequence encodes CASTPAAVEAYEQYF.

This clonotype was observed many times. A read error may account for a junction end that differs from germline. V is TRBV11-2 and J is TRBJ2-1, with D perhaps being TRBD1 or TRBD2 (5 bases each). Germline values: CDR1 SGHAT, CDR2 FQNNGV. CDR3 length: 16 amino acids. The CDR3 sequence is CASSWRTGRAANEQFF. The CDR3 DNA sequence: TGCGCCAGCAGCTGGCGGACGGGACGGGCCGCCAATGAGCAGTTCTTC.

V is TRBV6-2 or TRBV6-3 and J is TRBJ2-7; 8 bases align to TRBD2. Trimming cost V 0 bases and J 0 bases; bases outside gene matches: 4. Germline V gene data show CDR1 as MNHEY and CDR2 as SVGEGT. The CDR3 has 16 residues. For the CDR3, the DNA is TGTGCCAGCAGTTACTCCGGCGGGAGGAGCTCCTACGAGCAGTACTTC. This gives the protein CASSYSGGRSSYEQYF.

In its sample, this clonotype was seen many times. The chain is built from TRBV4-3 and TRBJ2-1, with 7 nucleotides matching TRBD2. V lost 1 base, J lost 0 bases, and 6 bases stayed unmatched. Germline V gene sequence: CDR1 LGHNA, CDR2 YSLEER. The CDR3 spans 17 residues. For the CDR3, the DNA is TGCGCCAGCAGCCAAGGATCGGCGGGGGTCTCCTACAATGAGCAGTTCTTC. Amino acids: CASSQGSAGVSYNEQFF.

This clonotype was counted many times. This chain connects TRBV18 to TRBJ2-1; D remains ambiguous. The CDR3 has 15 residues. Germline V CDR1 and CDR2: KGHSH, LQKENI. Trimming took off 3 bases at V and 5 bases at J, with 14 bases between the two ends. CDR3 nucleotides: TGTGCCAGCTCACCGGTCACAGTAGCCAACAATGAGCAGTTCTTC. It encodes CASSPVTVANNEQFF.

The CDR3 nucleotides read TGTGCCAGTAGTGATCAACAGGGGGCTCGTTCCTACGAGCAGTACTTC. Its translation: CASSDQQGARSYEQYF. The chain recombines TRBV19 with TRBJ2-7, with TRBD1 matching over 9 bases. The CDR3 covers 16 residues. V lost 5 bases to trimming and J lost 1 base; unmatched junction nucleotides: 9. CDR1 and CDR2 from the germline V gene are LNHDA and SQIVND (reference sequence).

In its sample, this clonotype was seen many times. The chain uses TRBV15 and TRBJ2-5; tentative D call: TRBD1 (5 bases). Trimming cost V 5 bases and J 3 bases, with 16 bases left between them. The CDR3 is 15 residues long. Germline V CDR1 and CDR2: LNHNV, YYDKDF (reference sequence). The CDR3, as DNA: TGTGCCACCAGCCCTCTCGACAGAAAAAAAGAGACCCAGTACTTC. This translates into CATSPLDRKKETQYF.